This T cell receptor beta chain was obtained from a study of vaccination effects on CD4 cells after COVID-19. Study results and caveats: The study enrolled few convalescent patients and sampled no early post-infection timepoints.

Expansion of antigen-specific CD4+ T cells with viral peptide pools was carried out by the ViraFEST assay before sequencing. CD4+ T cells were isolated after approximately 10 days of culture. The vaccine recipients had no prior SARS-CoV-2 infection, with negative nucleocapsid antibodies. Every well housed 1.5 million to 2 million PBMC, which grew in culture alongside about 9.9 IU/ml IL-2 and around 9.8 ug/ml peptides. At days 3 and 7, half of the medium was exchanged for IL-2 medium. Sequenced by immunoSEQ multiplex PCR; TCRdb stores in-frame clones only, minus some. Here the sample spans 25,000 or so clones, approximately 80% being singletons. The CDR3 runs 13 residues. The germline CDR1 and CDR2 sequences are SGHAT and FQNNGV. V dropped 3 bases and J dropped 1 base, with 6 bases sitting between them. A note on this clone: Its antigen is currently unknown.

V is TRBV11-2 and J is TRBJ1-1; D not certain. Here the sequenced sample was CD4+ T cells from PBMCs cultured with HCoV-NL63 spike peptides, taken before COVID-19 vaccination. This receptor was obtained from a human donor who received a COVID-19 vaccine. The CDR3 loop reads CASSFGENTEAFF. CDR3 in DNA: TGTGCCAGCAGCTTCGGGGAGAACACTGAAGCTTTCTTT.